The rows below give T cell receptor beta chains drawn from one sample of a study of cytomegalovirus exposure and HLA in healthy donors. Repertoires were generated with immunoSEQ multiplex PCR, while TCRdb's copy carries only in-frame clones and drops some. This table holds over 55,000 clones, 80% to 90% found once. Specimen: PBMCs. The receptor source for this set is a woman aged 25 to 39 in good health and CMV-seropositive. Both conserved end residues are part of each CDR3. D genes are given only for firm matches.

v_gene	j_gene	d_gene	CDR3nt	CDR3aa
TRBV7-9	TRBJ2-7	TRBD2	TGTGCCAGCAGCATCACGCCCTGGCTAGCGGACTCCTACGAGCAGTACTTC	CASSITPWLADSYEQYF
TRBV30	TRBJ1-2	.	TGTGCCTGGAGTGTATGGTCGGAGGGCTACACCTTC	CAWSVWSEGYTF
TRBV29-1	TRBJ1-4	.	TGCAGCGTCGGGGATGAAAAACTGTTTTTT	CSVGDEKLFF
TRBV27	TRBJ1-5	TRBD1	TGTGCCAGCAGTTTAACAGGGGCCCCCAGCAATCAGCCCCAGCATTTT	CASSLTGAPSNQPQHF
TRBV28	TRBJ1-1	TRBD1	TGTGCCAGCAGTTTATCCCTGGCAGGGGGCAGGTTGGACACTGAAGCTTTCTTT	CASSLSLAGGRLDTEAFF
TRBV9	TRBJ2-3	TRBD2	TGTGCCAGCAGCGTAGCACCAGCGGGATTTACAGATACGCAGTATTTT	CASSVAPAGFTDTQYF
TRBV7-8	TRBJ2-2	TRBD1	TGTGCCAGCAGCCTTAGACAGGGGGCCGGCACCGGGGAGCTGTTTTTT	CASSLRQGAGTGELFF
TRBV30	TRBJ2-7	.	TGTGCCTGGAGTGTATTGCGTGGGGGGGAGCAGTACTTC	CAWSVLRGGEQYF
TRBV5-5	TRBJ2-7	.	TGTGCCAGCAGCTTGGCCGCTAGCGTGTCCTCCTACGAGCAGTACTTC	CASSLAASVSSYEQYF
TRBV28	TRBJ2-3	TRBD2	TGTGCCAGCAGTCGACTAGCGGGAGGCACAGATACGCAGTATTTT	CASSRLAGGTDTQYF